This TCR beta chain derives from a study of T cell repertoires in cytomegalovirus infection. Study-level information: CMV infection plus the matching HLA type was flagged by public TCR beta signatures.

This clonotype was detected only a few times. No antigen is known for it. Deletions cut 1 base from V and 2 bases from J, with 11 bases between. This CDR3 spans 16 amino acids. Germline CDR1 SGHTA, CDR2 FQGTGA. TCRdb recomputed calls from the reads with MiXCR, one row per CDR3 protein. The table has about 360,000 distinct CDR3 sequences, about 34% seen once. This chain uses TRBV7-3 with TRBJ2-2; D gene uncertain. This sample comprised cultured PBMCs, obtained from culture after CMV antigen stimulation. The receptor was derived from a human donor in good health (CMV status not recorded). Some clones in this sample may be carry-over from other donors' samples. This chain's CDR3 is CASSLNMAGNTGELFF. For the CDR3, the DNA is TGTGCCAGCAGCTTAAATATGGCAGGAAACACCGGGGAGCTGTTTTTT. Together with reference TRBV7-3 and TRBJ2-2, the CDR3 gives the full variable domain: GAGVSQTPSNKVTEKGKYVELRCDPISGHTALYWYRQSLGQGPEFLIYFQGTGAADDSGLPNDRFFAVRPEGSVSTLKIQRTERGDSAVYLCASSLNMAGNTGELFFGEGSRLTVL.